This T cell receptor (beta chain) emerged from a study of tumor and adjacent non-tumor tissue in lung cancer. Study-wide context: The cohort had around twelve adenocarcinoma, a couple of squamous cell and 1 small cell patients. Patients were aged roughly 30 to 76, 10 men and roughly 5 women, stage I to III. General study points: Significantly higher TCR diversity was found in tumor than normal lung. Patients with more diverse tumor TCRs had worse survival.

TCRbeta libraries were built with three rounds of nested PCR, modified from ARM-PCR. One entry per CDR3 protein results from TCRdb running MiXCR on the multiplex PCR reads. The repertoire includes 80,000 to 100,000 distinct CDR3 sequences, 80% of them detected once, and roughly 33% sits in the top ten. No cell sorting was done before RNA was extracted from the tissue. This non-tumor lung sample came from over 3 cm beyond the tumor edge. Germline CDR1 is SGHAT and CDR2 is FQNNGV. The CDR3 is 14 residues long. Turning to this clonotype: No antigen is known for it. The germline gene is not matched at one end of the junction; a read error may be the cause.

This clonotype was obtained from a man aged 55 to 70 with small cell lung cancer. The sequenced sample consisted of distant non-tumor lung tissue. V gene TRBV11-2 combines with J gene TRBJ2-1, with D uncertain. The CDR3 DNA follows: TGTGCCAGCCTGAAGCAGCATGGCGACAATGAGCAGTTTTTC. This encodes CASLKQHGDNEQFF.